This T cell receptor beta chain appears in the sequencing data of a study of shared clonotypes between healthy human individuals. The study's findings and limits: Sharing across a few donors was seen in around 5% of naive CD4 clonotypes.

The CDR3 spans 14 residues. CDR1 and CDR2 from the germline V gene are KGHSH and LQKENI. V lost 4 bases and J lost 4, with 13 bases in between. Note on this clone: Its antigen is still unknown.

This table comes from immunoSEQ multiplex PCR, and its TCRdb copy is limited to in-frame clones, with some not included. There are about 1.5 million clones in the sample; roughly 96% occur only once, and 1% to 1.5% lies in the top ten. The sequenced sample consisted of naive CD4+ T cells sorted from blood. Subset defined: CD45RA+ positively selected. The TCR originated in a man younger than 40 in good health. The chain couples TRBV18 to TRBJ2-5; D not certain. CDR3 loop: CASSLRPSRETQYF. The CDR3 region has the DNA TGTGCCAGCTCACTACGACCAAGTCGAGAGACCCAGTACTTC. Full variable domain (remainder filled in from reference TRBV18 and TRBJ2-5): NAGVMQNPRHLVRRRGQEARLRCSPMKGHSHVYWYRQLPEEGLKFMVYLQKENIIDESGMPKERFSAEFPKEGPSILRIQQVVRGDSAAYFCASSLRPSRETQYFGPGTRLLVL.